The 9 T cell receptor beta chains below come from one sample, sequenced in a study of blood T cell repertoires in COVID-19. Assay: immunoSEQ multiplex PCR; the TCRdb copy retains only in-frame clones and omits some. This table has 150,000 to 200,000 clones, roughly 80% appearing once. The sequencing input was peripheral blood. The receptor source for this set is a middle-aged woman with COVID-19, enrolled during active disease.

The chain couples TRBV18 to TRBJ2-5; tentatively, D is TRBD2 (6 bases). The CDR3 has 14 residues. The germline CDR1 and CDR2 sequences are KGHSH and LQKENI. Trimming shortened V by 8 bases and J by 4 bases, and 17 bases separated the two germline ends. Here the CDR3 reads CASAMALAAETQYF. The DNA for the CDR3 is TGTGCCAGCGCCATGGCATTAGCGGCAGAGACCCAGTACTTC.

The chain joins TRBV27 to TRBJ2-7; tentatively, D is TRBD2 (6 bases). The CDR3 loop spans 16 amino acids. V lost 5 bases, J lost 2 bases, and 19 bases lay in between. CDR1 is MNHEY, CDR2 SMNVEV, per germline (reference sequence). CDR3 in amino acids: CASSEWASGWAYEQYF. The CDR3 DNA follows: TGTGCCAGCAGTGAGTGGGCGAGCGGGTGGGCCTACGAGCAGTACTTC.

The rearrangement links TRBV29-1 to TRBJ2-2; weak D call: TRBD2 (6 bases). Germline CDR1 and CDR2: SQVTM and ANQGSEA. CDR3 length: 14 amino acids. Between the trimmed V and J ends, which lost 3 bases and 1 base, there was a span of 9 bases. In DNA form, the CDR3 reads TGCAGCGTTGAGCGGGGCCGGAACACCGGGGAGCTGTTTTTT. The encoded protein is CSVERGRNTGELFF.

The chain uses TRBV11-1 and TRBJ2-1, with TRBD2 as a possible D gene (5 bases). Trimming stripped 0 bases from V and 3 bases from J, with 15 bases between. This CDR3 is 17 amino acids long. Looked up from germline, CDR1 is SGHAT and CDR2 is FQDESV (reference sequence). In DNA form, the CDR3 reads TGTGCCAGCAGCTTAGCAACGGCGGGCCCCCTCTACAATGAGCAGTTCTTC. This sequence encodes CASSLATAGPLYNEQFF.

The chain recombines TRBV28 with TRBJ1-4; D is unclear. Trimming removed 9 bases from V and 0 bases from J, with 14 bases in between. The CDR3 runs to 15 residues. Germline V CDR1 and CDR2: MDHEN, SYDVKM. The DNA for the CDR3 is TGTGCCAGTGGAGTAGAGGTTGCAACTAATGAAAAACTGTTTTTT. Its translation is CASGVEVATNEKLFF.

The rearrangement uses TRBV4-1 and TRBJ2-1; TRBD1 aligns across 8 bases. The CDR3 is 15 residues long. V lost 2 bases and J lost 10; bases outside the gene matches: 10. Germline CDR1 reads MGHRA; CDR2 reads YSYEKL. CDR3 nucleotide sequence: TGCGCCAGCAGCCAATCAGACAGGGGCGGACGGGAGCAGTTCTTC. It is translated as CASSQSDRGGREQFF.

This chain connects TRBV28 to TRBJ1-2; TRBD1 matches at 8 bases. With V trimmed by 5 bases and J by 1 base, 6 bases remained unmatched. The CDR3 runs to 15 residues. From germline, CDR1 is MDHEN and CDR2 SYDVKM. CDR3 sequence: CASSPGQEINYGYTF. Here the CDR3 DNA reads TGTGCCAGCAGTCCGGGACAGGAAATTAACTATGGCTACACCTTC.

This rearrangement joins TRBV7-2 to TRBJ2-7; a weak D match, TRBD2 (6 bases). The CDR3 has 14 amino acids. CDR1 SGHTA and CDR2 FQGNSA come from the germline V gene. V was pared by 10 bases and J by 1 base, with 17 bases between. The CDR3 loop reads CATMLMEGSYEQYF. The CDR3 nucleotides read TGTGCCACCATGCTTATGGAGGGATCCTACGAGCAGTACTTC.

V usage is TRBV12-3 or TRBV12-4 and J usage is TRBJ2-3, with D uncertain. The germline V and J ends were trimmed by 6 bases and 6 bases, with 7 bases remaining between them. The CDR3 totals 11 residues. The CDR3 DNA reads TGTGCCAGCAGGAAAGAGGATACGCAGTATTTT. Its protein product is CASRKEDTQYF.